The 20 T cell receptor beta chains below were found in one sample sequenced in a study of blood T cell repertoires in COVID-19 (dated by TCRdb to 2019 to 2021). The library was produced with the immunoSEQ multiplex PCR assay. In its TCRdb copy, this immuneACCESS table keeps in-frame sequences only and misses some clones. Where compared with another copy, unresolved V genes explain less than half of these, and the others have no known cause. This sample comprises around 45,000 clones, about two thirds of them detected only once. 6.2% of the sample rests with the top ten. The sequenced sample consisted of peripheral blood. The receptors come from a man older than 75 with acute or convalescent COVID-19.

This clone has more than one count but fewer than ten. The rearrangement joins TRBV5-5 to TRBJ2-5; 7 nucleotides agree with TRBD1. The germline gives CDR1 SGHKS, CDR2 YYEKEE (reference sequence). The CDR3 runs 15 residues. The V segment lost 0 bases and the J segment 5 bases; nucleotides outside the gene matches: 7. This CDR3 reads CASSLALGGLETQYF. CDR3 nucleotides: TGTGCCAGCAGCTTGGCGCTAGGGGGCCTGGAGACCCAGTACTTC.

The J gene is TRBJ1-2, the V gene TRBV6-5; TRBD1 agrees at 9 bases. There are 12 residues in the CDR3. Unmatched junction bases numbered 4, after V lost 7 bases and J lost 7 bases. CDR1 and CDR2 from the germline V gene are MNHEY and SVGAGI. As DNA, the CDR3 is TGTGCCAGCAAACAGGGGGCTGGTGGCTACACCTTC. Translation gives CASKQGAGGYTF.

V gene TRBV14 combines with J gene TRBJ1-2; TRBD1 agrees at 9 bases. V dropped 4 bases and J dropped 7; count of bases not matched to a gene: 4. The CDR3 has 13 residues. CDR1 is SGHDN and CDR2 is FVKESK in the germline V gene. As DNA, the CDR3 is TGTGCCAGCAGCCGGGACAGGGTCGCTGGCTACACCTTC. Translation gives CASSRDRVAGYTF.

A few counts support this clone. The V gene is TRBV5-5, the J gene TRBJ1-1; no clear D gene. V dropped 4 bases and J dropped 3 bases, with 13 bases sitting between them. Germline CDR1 is SGHKS and CDR2 is YYEKEE (reference sequence). CDR3 length: 14 amino acids. The CDR3: CASSLDGWDTEAFF. The CDR3 DNA sequence: TGTGCCAGCAGCCTGGACGGGTGGGACACTGAAGCTTTCTTT.

V usage is TRBV5-6 and J usage is TRBJ1-2; D remains unclear. Trimming stripped 1 base from V and 4 bases from J, with 11 bases between. Germline CDR1 reads SGHDT; CDR2 reads YYEEEE. This CDR3 spans 14 amino acids. This chain's CDR3 is CASSLTRASYGYTF. CDR3 in DNA: TGTGCCAGCAGCTTGACGCGGGCTTCCTATGGCTACACCTTC.

The gene calls are TRBV6-6 and TRBJ2-2; 9 bases map to TRBD2. CDR1 is MNHNY and CDR2 is SVGAGI in the germline V gene (reference sequence). V dropped 5 bases and J dropped 2; count of bases not matched to a gene: 6. The CDR3 covers 16 residues. The CDR3: CASSSQREDNTGELFF. In nucleotides, the CDR3 is TGTGCCAGCAGTAGCCAGCGGGAGGATAACACCGGGGAGCTGTTTTTT.

This clone was observed a handful of times. CDR3 DNA: TGTGCCAGCAGCCCTCTTGGACATACGAATGAGCAGTTCTTC. Encoded protein: CASSPLGHTNEQFF. This chain joins TRBV7-9 and TRBJ2-1, with D possibly matching TRBD1 (5 bases). The CDR3 runs 14 residues. Germline-derived CDR1 and CDR2 are SEHNR and FQNEAQ (reference sequence). V shed 5 bases and J shed 7 bases, with 15 bases lying between them.

This clone was counted a few times. The V and J genes are TRBV11-2 and TRBJ1-2; D uncertain. The CDR3 is 15 amino acids. Germline V lookup: CDR1 SGHAT, CDR2 FQNNGV. The germline V and J ends were trimmed by 1 base and 3 bases, with 12 bases remaining between them. CDR3 amino acids: CASSLAPSGDYGYTF. The CDR3 DNA is TGTGCCAGCAGCTTAGCGCCCTCGGGAGACTATGGCTACACCTTC.

The chain combines TRBV5-1 with TRBJ1-2; maybe TRBD1 (6 bases). Germline CDR1 reads SGHRS; CDR2 reads YFSETQ. The CDR3 consists of 15 residues. V was cut by 7 bases and J by 3 bases, with 19 bases left in between. The CDR3 protein is CASGPEGGRYYGYTF. CDR3 coding DNA: TGCGCCAGCGGACCAGAGGGGGGGCGCTACTATGGCTACACCTTC.

In its sample, this clone was seen once. The CDR3 region has the DNA TGTGCCAGTACCTTCTCGTTGACAGGGGCGACTGAAGCTTTCTTT. It translates to CASTFSLTGATEAFF. The V and J genes are TRBV19 and TRBJ1-1; 8 bases fit TRBD1. Looked up from germline, CDR1 is LNHDA and CDR2 is SQIVND (reference sequence). The CDR3 contains 15 residues. J lost 5 bases, V lost 7 bases, and 12 bases had no gene match.

This clone has just a few counts. This chain uses TRBV21-1 with TRBJ2-7; TRBD2, the table's D call, was not compared with the DNA. TRBV21-1 is classified as a pseudogene. The CDR3 runs 16 residues. The CDR3 DNA is TGTGCCAGCAGCAAGGAAACTAGCGGGAGAGCCTACGAGCAGTACTTC. Translation: CASSKETSGRAYEQYF.

This chain connects TRBV9 to TRBJ1-2, with a tentative D call TRBD1 (6 bases). This CDR3 is built from 12 residues. Germline CDR1 is SGDLS and CDR2 is YYNGEE. V was cut by 3 bases and J by 8 bases, with 11 bases left in between. CDR3 region: CASSGTGIGYTF. DNA of the CDR3: TGTGCCAGCAGCGGCACAGGGATCGGCTACACCTTC.

The V gene is TRBV10-3, the J gene TRBJ1-5; D unclear. Germline CDR1 ENHRY, CDR2 SYGVKD. The CDR3 is 14 amino acids. Trimming took 2 bases from V and 6 from J, leaving 11 bases between them. DNA for the CDR3: TGTGCCATCAGTGAGGCCCGAGAGGGTCAGCCCCAGCATTTT. As protein: CAISEAREGQPQHF.

This clone was seen only a few times. Additional DNA sequences in this sample encode the identical CDR3. V is TRBV12-3 or TRBV12-4 and J is TRBJ2-7; D gene unclear. The CDR3 has 12 amino acids. V lost 2 bases and J 4 bases, leaving 6 bases between the germline ends. CDR3 residues: CASSLMRYEQYF. The DNA for the CDR3 is TGTGCCAGCAGTTTAATGAGGTACGAGCAGTACTTC.

The V call is TRBV5-6, the J call TRBJ2-1; 7 nucleotides align to TRBD2. The CDR3 is 14 amino acids. Germline CDR1 and CDR2: SGHDT and YYEEEE. After removal of 2 bases from V and 5 bases from J, the junction contained 4 bases not matched to a gene. As DNA, the CDR3 is TGTGCCAGCAGCTTTGGCGGGGGAGACAATGAGCAGTTCTTC. It translates to CASSFGGGDNEQFF.

V usage is TRBV6-6 and J usage is TRBJ1-2; D is unclear. This CDR3 is built from 15 residues. V was clipped by 7 bases and J by 0 bases, with 15 bases between them. Germline CDR1 MNHNY, CDR2 SVGAGI (reference sequence). Here the CDR3 reads CASNLDGGANYGYTF. CDR3 in DNA: TGTGCCAGCAACCTAGACGGTGGAGCTAACTATGGCTACACCTTC.

CDR3 nucleotide sequence: TGTGCCAGCAGCTCAAGGCCCAGCGGGAGCACCGGGGAGCTGTTTTTT. It specifies CASSSRPSGSTGELFF. This sequence joins TRBV11-2 and TRBJ2-2, with 8 bases fitting TRBD2. V shed 4 bases, J shed 4 bases, and the junction held 8 bases outside the gene matches. The CDR3 is made up of 16 amino acids. Germline V gene lookup returns CDR1 SGHAT and CDR2 FQNNGV.

V gene TRBV6-5 combines with J gene TRBJ1-1, with a weak D call TRBD1 (5 bases). The germline gives CDR1 MNHEY, CDR2 SVGAGI. V lost 2 bases and J lost 4, with 14 bases in between. CDR3 length equals 15 residues. CDR3 bases: TGTGCCAGCAGTTACAACGGTTTGGGGGGCACTGAAGCTTTCTTT. As protein: CASSYNGLGGTEAFF.

This chain connects TRBV29-1 to TRBJ2-7, with 14 bases identical to TRBD2. The CDR3 length is 14 residues. Germline V lookup: CDR1 SQVTM, CDR2 ANQGSEA. Trimming took 8 bases from V and 2 from J; bases not matched to a gene: 5. CDR3 sequence: CSFRTSGGTYEQYF. CDR3 nucleotides: TGCAGCTTCAGGACTAGCGGGGGGACCTACGAGCAGTACTTC.

The chain employs TRBV5-4 and TRBJ1-2; 7 bases fit TRBD1. Germline V gene lookup returns CDR1 SGHNT and CDR2 YYREEE (reference sequence). The CDR3 covers 15 residues. V shed 4 bases, J shed 4 bases, and the junction held 10 bases outside the gene matches. The CDR3 coding sequence is TGTGCCAGCAGCCCCCCTGGGACAGTCCCCTATGGCTACACCTTC. It codes for CASSPPGTVPYGYTF.